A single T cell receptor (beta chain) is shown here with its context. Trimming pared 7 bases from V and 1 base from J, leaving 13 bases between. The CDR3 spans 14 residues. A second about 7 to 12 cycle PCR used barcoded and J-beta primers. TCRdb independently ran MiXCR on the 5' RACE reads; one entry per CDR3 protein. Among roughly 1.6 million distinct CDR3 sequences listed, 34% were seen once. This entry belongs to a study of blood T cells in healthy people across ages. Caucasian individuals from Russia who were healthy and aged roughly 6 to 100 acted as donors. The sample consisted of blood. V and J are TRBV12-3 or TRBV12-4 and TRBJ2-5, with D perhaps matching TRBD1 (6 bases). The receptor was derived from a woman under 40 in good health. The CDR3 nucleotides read TGTGCCAGCAAACTGGACAGTGGCCAAGAGACCCAGTACTTC. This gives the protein CASKLDSGQETQYF.